Listed below are T cell receptor beta chains from one sample, sequenced in a study of cytomegalovirus exposure and HLA in healthy donors. Measured with immunoSEQ multiplex PCR; TCRdb has only the in-frame clones, and not every one. The table shows about 190,000 clones, with 65% to 80% occurring only once. The sample consisted of PBMCs. These receptors came from a woman between 40 and 55 years old in good health and CMV-seronegative. CDR3s include the opening cysteine and the closing phenylalanine or tryptophan. D genes are given only for firm matches. The size entry is marked missing in some rows and otherwise reads once, few, many or a size class.

J,V,D,length,size,DNA,CDR3
TRBJ2-1,TRBV2,TRBD2,15,NA,TGTGCCAGCAGTGAAATACTAGCGGGACCCAATGAGCAGTTCTTC,CASSEILAGPNEQFF
TRBJ2-4,TRBV29-1,NA,12,NA,TGCAGCGCGAGGGCAGCCAAAAACATTCAGTACTTC,CSARAAKNIQYF
TRBJ2-7,TRBV7-9,NA,12,NA,TGTGCCAGCAGCCGTCCCCCCTACGAGCAGTACTTC,CASSRPPYEQYF
TRBJ1-4,TRBV6-5,TRBD1,13,NA,TGTGCCAGCAGCACAGGGGGGGATGAAAAACTGTTTTTT,CASSTGGDEKLFF
TRBJ1-1,TRBV7-2,NA,15,NA,TGTGCCAGCAGCAAGGCATGGGGGGGCTTAACTGAAGCTTTCTTT,CASSKAWGGLTEAFF
TRBJ1-1,TRBV11-3,TRBD1,14,NA,TGCGCCAGCAGCTTATCGGTAACAGGGGGAAGAGCTTTCTTT,CASSLSVTGGRAFF
TRBJ2-3,TRBV7-9,TRBD1,16,NA,TGTGCCAGCAGCTTTAGGACAGGGCCAGAAACAGATACGCAGTATTTT,CASSFRTGPETDTQYF
TRBJ2-2,TRBV7-2,TRBD2,15,NA,TGTGCCAGCAGCTCGGGACTAGCGGGAGGGGGGGAGCTGTTTTTT,CASSSGLAGGGELFF
TRBJ2-5,TRBV11-3,TRBD1,15,NA,TGTGCCAGCAGCTTAGGACAGGGGAATGGTGAGACCCAGTACTTC,CASSLGQGNGETQYF
TRBJ1-2,TRBV7-2,TRBD1,16,NA,TGTGCCAGCAGCTTAGTACTGGGACAGGGGGCAGGGGGCTACACCTTC,CASSLVLGQGAGGYTF
TRBJ2-7,TRBV2,TRBD2,19,NA,TGTGCCAGCAGTGCTCGTCTGTTAGCGGGAGAGGGGGCCTCCTACGAGCAGTACTTC,CASSARLLAGEGASYEQYF
TRBJ2-1,TRBV30,NA,12,NA,TGTGCCTGGAGCCCCGCGTTCGATGAGCAGTTCTTC,CAWSPAFDEQFF
TRBJ2-2,TRBV30,NA,14,NA,TGTGCCTGGACCACTAGCCTGAACACCGGGGAGCTGTTTTTT,CAWTTSLNTGELFF
TRBJ1-2,TRBV29-1,NA,12,NA,TGCAGCTTAGGGACATCTAACTATGGCTACACCTTC,CSLGTSNYGYTF
TRBJ1-1,TRBV28,NA,15,NA,TGTGCCAGCAGTTTGCAAACAGGCCGGGGGGTGAAAGCTTTCTTT,CASSLQTGRGVKAFF
TRBJ2-3,TRBV6-6,TRBD1,15,NA,TGTGCCAGCAGTTTGGGACAGGGTGGAGGAGATACGCAGTATTTT,CASSLGQGGGDTQYF
TRBJ1-1,TRBV15,TRBD1,13,NA,TGTGCCACCAGCACAGACAGGGGTAGAGAAGCTTTCTTT,CATSTDRGREAFF
TRBJ2-1,TRBV4-1,TRBD1,18,once,TGCGCCAGCAGCGTAGAAGGACTCGACAGGGGGCCCTACAATGAGCAGTTCTTC,CASSVEGLDRGPYNEQFF
TRBJ1-2,TRBV30,NA,12,NA,TGTGCCTGGAATTCGGGGGTCGGTGGCTACACCTTC,CAWNSGVGGYTF
TRBJ2-1,TRBV11-2,NA,12,NA,TGTGCCAGCAGATTAAGCGCGATTGAGCAGTTCTTC,CASRLSAIEQFF
TRBJ1-5,TRBV28,NA,14,NA,TGTGCCAGCAGTTGGCAGGGTTCCTGGCAGCCCCAGCATTTT,CASSWQGSWQPQHF
TRBJ1-2,TRBV19,NA,14,NA,TGTGCCAGTAGTATAGCTCAGGCCCTCTATGGCTACACCTTC,CASSIAQALYGYTF
TRBJ2-3,TRBV6-1,TRBD2,14,few,TGTGCCAGCGGGACTAGCGGGAGGCCAGATACGCAGTATTTT,CASGTSGRPDTQYF
TRBJ2-7,TRBV27,TRBD2,16,NA,TGTGCCAGCAGTTTATCGGGACTACCCCCCGCCTACGAGCAGTACTTC,CASSLSGLPPAYEQYF
TRBJ2-5,TRBV5-1,TRBD1,18,NA,TGCGCCAGCAGTCATAGAATTATCGACAGGGTTCGCTCAGAGACCCAGTACTTC,CASSHRIIDRVRSETQYF
TRBJ1-1,TRBV5-1,NA,15,NA,TGCGCCAGCAGCTTGGGGGCAGGGGTGAGCACTGAAGCTTTCTTT,CASSLGAGVSTEAFF
TRBJ2-5,TRBV25-1,TRBD2,15,NA,TGTGCCAGCAGTCGTCGACTAGCGGGGTCAGAGACCCAGTACTTC,CASSRRLAGSETQYF
TRBJ2-7,TRBV14,TRBD1,14,NA,TGTGCCAGCAGCCGCTGGACAGGGTCCAACGAGCAGTACTTC,CASSRWTGSNEQYF
TRBJ1-4,TRBV19,NA,14,NA,TGTGCCAGTAGTATTTTCGGTCCCTCCCCAAAACTGTTTTTT,CASSIFGPSPKLFF
TRBJ2-1,TRBV5-8,TRBD1,18,NA,TGTGCCAGCAGCTTGTCGAAGACGCTCGGGACAGTCTACAATGAGCAGTTCTTC,CASSLSKTLGTVYNEQFF
TRBJ2-1,TRBV5-1,TRBD2,17,NA,TGCGCCAGCAGTCCCGTCGGGGGACTAGCGGGATACAATGAGCAGTTCTTC,CASSPVGGLAGYNEQFF
TRBJ1-1,TRBV27,NA,13,NA,TGTGCCAGCAGTTTAAGTCAGGGACTGGAAGCTTTCTTT,CASSLSQGLEAFF
TRBJ2-1,TRBV5-1,TRBD2,14,NA,TGCGCCAGCAACGCGGGAGGGACGAACAATGAGCAGTTCTTC,CASNAGGTNNEQFF
TRBJ2-3,TRBV5-1,NA,14,NA,TGCGCCAGCAGCCCACGTGGGGCGGCAGATACGCAGTATTTT,CASSPRGAADTQYF
TRBJ1-5,TRBV5-6,TRBD1,14,once,TGTGCCAGCAGCTTCCGGACAGGGGAACAGCCCCAGCATTTT,CASSFRTGEQPQHF